This T cell receptor beta chain was recovered during a study of Tregs in tolerant kidney transplant recipients. J lost 2 bases, V lost 6 bases, and 3 bases had no gene match. Germline V gene lookup returns CDR1 SGHDT and CDR2 YYEEEE. The CDR3 length is 13 residues. CD4+CD25+CD127- Tregs, CD4+CD25- non-Tregs, CD4 and CD8 cells were sorted. Profiled with immunoSEQ multiplex PCR; TCRdb holds only in-frame clones, not every one. Altogether 110,000 or so clones are present, about 90% being singletons, with the ten largest covering roughly 0.61%. Input material: CD4+ T cells from blood. This clonotype was sampled from a human donor in good health. The chain recombines TRBV5-6 with TRBJ2-5; 8 nucleotides align to TRBD2. This CDR3 reads CASNVAGQETQYF. The CDR3 bases are TGTGCCAGCAATGTAGCGGGGCAAGAGACCCAGTACTTC.